The sequence of this TCR beta chain was determined in a study of blood T cell repertoires in COVID-19. For the study at large: Material from acute and convalescent COVID-19 was sourced from the United States, Italy and Spain. The cDNA or gDNA used as material had been derived from T cells, B-cell-depleted T cells, or PBMCs.

The protocol was immunoSEQ multiplex PCR, while the TCRdb copy is restricted to in-frame clones and leaves out a portion. The table has 450,000 to 500,000 clones, about 85% seen once. Germline assignment: CDR1 LGHDT and CDR2 YNNKEL (reference sequence). This CDR3 contains 11 residues. V was pared by 6 bases and J by 3 bases, with 4 bases between. The TCR sequence derives from a woman aged 55-75 years who had recovered from COVID-19. Sequences were obtained from PBMCs or T cells enriched from blood (not recorded which). The chain recombines TRBV3-1 (or the pseudogene TRBV3-2) with TRBJ2-3, with D uncertain. The CDR3 loop reads CASRQTDTQYF. CDR3 DNA: TGTGCCAGCAGGCAGACAGATACGCAGTATTTT.